This TCR beta chain was sequenced for a study of blood T cell repertoires in COVID-19. Whole-study context: Sample material is recorded as cDNA or gDNA derived from T cells, B-cell-depleted T cells, or PBMCs.

Original data processing: Reference gene primer amplification in the assay estimated nucleated cell counts. Clones were sequenced by immunoSEQ multiplex PCR, and TCRdb holds only the in-frame ones, with some missing. V, J and clone size are those of that table, while D and trimming were read from the DNA. The sample consists of around 290,000 clones, roughly nine tenths of them appearing once. Germline assignment: CDR1 MRHNA and CDR2 SNTAGT. The CDR3 covers 14 residues. J was trimmed by 11 bases and V by 5 bases; bases with no gene match: 8. Sequencing was done on a sample of peripheral blood. The receptor's source is a woman aged 25 to 45 with COVID-19, enrolled during active disease. The V gene is TRBV6-4, the J gene TRBJ1-6, with 8 bases fitting TRBD1. The CDR3 loop is CASSYDRGQAPLHF. The CDR3 region has the DNA TGTGCCAGCAGTTACGACAGGGGCCAAGCACCCCTCCACTTT.